One T cell receptor beta chain is described in this entry. The sample is drawn from a study of T cell responses to AZD1222 COVID-19 vaccine. Germline CDR1 and CDR2: SGHAT and FQNNGV. The CDR3 consists of 14 residues. Trimming stripped 1 base from V and 4 bases from J, with 10 bases between. Profiled with immunoSEQ multiplex PCR; TCRdb holds only in-frame clones, not every one. The sample has hundreds of thousands of clones, roughly 91% seen once; the top ten hold roughly 1%. The TCR originated in an adult in good health. The chain couples TRBV11-2 to TRBJ1-2; D is unresolved. The sample consisted of peripheral blood, taken on day 0 of MenACWY control vaccination. DNA for the CDR3: TGTGCCAGCAGCTTAGGAGGGAATCTCTATGGCTACACCTTC. It yields the protein CASSLGGNLYGYTF.